The 2 T cell receptor beta chains below come from one sample, sequenced in a study of blood T cell repertoires in COVID-19. Method: immunoSEQ multiplex PCR; TCRdb's copy keeps in-frame clones and lacks some. Among around 170,000 clones listed, around 80% were seen once. The sample comprised PBMCs or T cells enriched from blood (not recorded which). Source of these receptors: a man aged 50-59 years who had recovered from COVID-19.

CDR3 bases: TGTGCCAGCAGCCTCGGACAGGGGTCCTACGAGCAGTACTTC. This translates into CASSLGQGSYEQYF. This rearrangement joins TRBV4-2 to TRBJ2-7; 9 positions agree with TRBD1. V lost 4 bases to trimming and J lost 1 base; unmatched junction nucleotides: 2. Per germline, CDR1 LGHNA and CDR2 YNFKEQ. The CDR3 has 14 amino acids.

This chain uses TRBV12-3 or TRBV12-4 with TRBJ2-7; tentative D call: TRBD2 (5 bases). The CDR3 sequence is 13 residues long. V shed 5 bases and J shed 1 base, with 9 bases lying between them. In DNA, the CDR3 is TGTGCCAGCAGTCCCCCGGGATCCTACGAGCAGTACTTC. Protein: CASSPPGSYEQYF.